The entry below gives a single T cell receptor (beta chain) sequence along with its context. Antigen: not known. The data are from a study of OX40 agonist ivuxolimab in advanced cancers. Study-level background: The treatment was a fully human IgG2 OX40 agonist, ivuxolimab. Patients were treated with intravenous ivuxolimab, dosed at 0.01 to 10 mg/kg and infused every 2 weeks.

Study-level results: It was also the case that some nonresponders had low normalized T-cell clonal expansion.

CDR1 is MGHRA and CDR2 is YSYEKL in the germline V gene. This CDR3 is built from 18 residues. V lost 4 bases and J 7 bases, leaving 26 bases between the germline ends. Sequencing used immunoSEQ multiplex PCR; TCRdb keeps in-frame clones, though not all of them. The repertoire holds about 72,000 clones, with about 88% as singletons. The sample was CD4+ or CD8+ T cells sorted from blood, taken in a trial of the OX40 agonist ivuxolimab. The chain carries TRBV4-1 and TRBJ2-1; D is ambiguous. The TCR comes from an adult with an advanced solid tumor such as melanoma, head and neck, liver or kidney cancer. CDR3 DNA: TGCGCCAGCAGCCCTCAAACCCTGGGCCCCCCTATCGAGAATGAGCAGTTCTTC. Amino acids: CASSPQTLGPPIENEQFF.